The 24 T cell receptor beta chains below come from one sample, sequenced in a study of T cells after posttransplantation cyclophosphamide. Using immunoSEQ multiplex PCR, the repertoire was profiled, and TCRdb retains in-frame clones only, with some absent. The table has 6,900 or so clones, just over 90% seen once; the top ten hold about 12%. A marrow graft followed busulfan-fludarabine conditioning, with cyclophosphamide on days +3 and +4. Here the sequenced sample was PBMCs, taken roughly 1,400 days after allogeneic stem cell transplant with posttransplant cyclophosphamide. The receptors here all came from a female patient between 50 and 59 years old who received an allogeneic stem cell transplant from a related donor, was CMV-positive, and had no GVHD. Some T cells may have originated in the graft donor.

This clone was seen a few times. The rearrangement links TRBV19 to TRBJ2-6; a possible D gene is TRBD2 (6 bases). The V end was cut by 2 bases, the J end by 1 base, with 18 bases between. This CDR3 has 19 residues. Germline lookup yields CDR1 LNHDA and CDR2 SQIVND (reference sequence). CDR3 residues: CASSIPGEVSGSGANVLTF. CDR3 in DNA: TGTGCCAGTAGTATACCCGGGGAGGTTAGTGGGTCTGGGGCCAACGTCCTGACTTTC.

The chain uses TRBV28 and TRBJ2-7; 7 bases align to TRBD1. Germline V gives CDR1 MDHEN, CDR2 SYDVKM. The CDR3 covers 14 residues. The V segment lost 5 bases and the J segment 5 bases; nucleotides outside the gene matches: 9. The CDR3, as DNA: TGTGCCAGCAGTCTAGGGACAGCTCTGAACGAGCAGTACTTC. It yields the protein CASSLGTALNEQYF. Based on the CDR3 plus reference TRBV28 and TRBJ2-7, the full variable domain is DVKVTQSSRYLVKRTGEKVFLECVQDMDHENMFWYRQDPGLGLRLIYFSYDVKMKEKGDIPEGYSVSREKKERFSLILESASTNQTSMYLCASSLGTALNEQYFGPGTRLTVT.

This chain connects TRBV7-6 to TRBJ2-7, with D unresolved. Germline CDR1 and CDR2: SGHVS and FNYEAQ. The V end lost 3 bases, the J end lost 3 bases, and 9 bases lay between the germline ends. This CDR3 contains 13 residues. This chain's CDR3 is CASSLGPNYEQYF. DNA for the CDR3: TGTGCCAGCAGCTTGGGCCCGAACTACGAGCAGTACTTC.

The V and J genes are TRBV5-1 and TRBJ2-3; the D gene is possibly TRBD2 (6 bases). Looked up from germline, CDR1 is SGHRS and CDR2 is YFSETQ. The germline V and J ends were trimmed by 1 base and 3 bases, with 12 bases remaining between them. CDR3 length equals 15 residues. CDR3 region: CASSLSSSETDTQYF. The DNA of the CDR3 is TGCGCCAGCAGCTTGTCATCTAGCGAGACAGATACGCAGTATTTT. Filled out from reference TRBV5-1 and TRBJ2-3, the complete variable domain reads KAGVTQTPRYLIKTRGQQVTLSCSPISGHRSVSWYQQTPGQGLQFLFEYFSETQRNKGNFPGRFSGRQFSNSRSEMNVSTLELGDSALYLCASSLSSSETDTQYFGPGTRLTVL.

This clone has just one count. The chain couples TRBV11-2 to TRBJ2-7; 8 bases are shared with TRBD1. V was clipped by 5 bases and J by 5 bases; unmatched bases: 11. The CDR3 sequence is 15 residues long. The germline CDR1 and CDR2 sequences are SGHAT and FQNNGV. The CDR3 region is CASSPRRTGRNEQYF. The CDR3 region has the DNA TGTGCCAGCAGCCCCCGGAGGACAGGGAGGAACGAGCAGTACTTC.

The chain uses TRBV2 and TRBJ2-1, with D perhaps TRBD1 (6 bases). V lost 6 bases and J lost 4, with 10 bases in between. Germline V gene sequence: CDR1 SNHLY, CDR2 FYNNEI. This CDR3 comprises 13 residues. CDR3 DNA sequence: TGTGCCAGCAGAGGACAGAGTTACAATGAGCAGTTCTTC. It codes for CASRGQSYNEQFF. The full variable domain, with the rest looked up from reference TRBV2 and TRBJ2-1, is EPEVTQTPSHQVTQMGQEVILRCVPISNHLYFYWYRQILGQKVEFLVSFYNNEISEKSEIFDDQFSVERPDGSNFTLKIRSTKLEDSAMYFCASRGQSYNEQFFGPGTRLTVL.

The rearrangement links TRBV7-2 to TRBJ1-2, with D perhaps TRBD1 (5 bases). V gave up 1 base and J gave up 2 bases, with 14 bases separating them. CDR3 length: 16 amino acids. In germline, CDR1 is SGHTA, CDR2 FQGNSA. The CDR3 protein is CASSLVGGTQNYGYTF. The CDR3 coding sequence is TGTGCCAGCAGCTTAGTGGGGGGTACCCAAAACTATGGCTACACCTTC.

The genes are TRBV19 and TRBJ2-1; 10 bases map to TRBD2. Trimming at V came to 5 bases and at J to 4 bases, leaving 5 bases not matched to a gene. Germline CDR1 reads LNHDA; CDR2 reads SQIVND (reference sequence). The CDR3 runs to 15 residues. The CDR3 loop reads CASSSRAGGYNEQFF. CDR3 coding DNA: TGTGCCAGTAGTTCACGAGCGGGAGGGTACAATGAGCAGTTCTTC.

The chain recombines TRBV6-5 with TRBJ1-2; TRBD1 matches 10 bases. The germline CDR1 and CDR2 sequences are MNHEY and SVGAGI. V dropped 0 bases and J dropped 8; count of bases not matched to a gene: 6. The CDR3 consists of 15 residues. The DNA for the CDR3 is TGTGCCAGCAGTTACTCCGGGACAGGGGTTATGGGCTACACCTTC. This codes for CASSYSGTGVMGYTF.

Only one count was recorded for this clone. The chain recombines TRBV11-3 with TRBJ2-7; the match to TRBD2 covers 13 bases. Germline V lookup: CDR1 SGHNT, CDR2 YENEEA. The J segment lost 9 bases and the V segment lost 5 bases, leaving 10 bases of the junction unmatched. This CDR3 region has 15 residues. CDR3 protein: CASSPGLAGERVQYF. DNA of the CDR3: TGTGCCAGCAGCCCCGGACTAGCGGGAGAGAGGGTGCAGTACTTC.

The chain couples TRBV28 to TRBJ1-2; the match to TRBD1 covers 7 bases. V trimming: 2 bases; J trimming: 7 bases; junction bases outside the gene matches: 10. Germline V lookup: CDR1 MDHEN, CDR2 SYDVKM. The CDR3 consists of 15 residues. The CDR3 nucleotides are TGTGCCAGCAGTTTACGTCGACAGGGAGTGGGTGGCTACACCTTC. It translates to CASSLRRQGVGGYTF.

For the CDR3, the DNA is TGCGCCAGCAGCGCCGGCAGGGGAAGCGAGCAGTACTTC. It translates to CASSAGRGSEQYF. V is TRBV4-3 and J is TRBJ2-7; D perhaps matches TRBD1 (6 bases). Germline V gives CDR1 LGHNA, CDR2 YSLEER. The CDR3 sequence is 13 residues long. Deletions cut 5 bases from V and 6 bases from J, with 14 bases between.

The chain combines TRBV27 with TRBJ2-1; TRBD1 matches 11 bases. The CDR3 has 15 amino acids. CDR1 is MNHEY, CDR2 SMNVEV, per germline (reference sequence). Trimming removed 4 bases from V and 8 bases from J; junction bases left unmatched: 7. CDR3 region: CASSSGQGAIHEQFF. Here the CDR3 DNA reads TGTGCCAGCAGTTCAGGACAGGGGGCTATCCATGAGCAGTTCTTC.

The chain carries TRBV5-1 and TRBJ1-1; 9 nucleotides align to TRBD1. J lost 1 base, V lost 0 bases, and 1 base had no gene match. The CDR3 spans 15 residues. CDR1 is SGHRS and CDR2 is YFSETQ in the germline V gene. CDR3 region: CASSLDRGRNTEAFF. CDR3 nucleotides: TGCGCCAGCAGCTTGGACAGGGGGCGGAACACTGAAGCTTTCTTT.

The chain carries TRBV2 and TRBJ1-2; no firm D call. The V and J ends lost 3 bases and 1 base respectively, with 12 bases between them. This CDR3 comprises 15 residues. Germline loops: CDR1 SNHLY, CDR2 FYNNEI. The CDR3 is CASSEGRRYNYGYTF. DNA of the CDR3: TGTGCCAGCAGTGAGGGGAGGCGCTATAACTATGGCTACACCTTC.

This chain links TRBV25-1 with TRBJ1-1, with 7 bases that match TRBD1. This CDR3 is 14 amino acids long. Trimming took 4 bases from V and 5 from J; bases not matched to a gene: 7. The V gene's germline CDR1 is MGHDK and CDR2 SYGVNS. Written as DNA, the CDR3 is TGTGCCAGCAGTGGATACAGGGGCAGTACTGAAGCTTTCTTT. This gives the protein CASSGYRGSTEAFF. Drawing the rest from reference TRBV25-1 and TRBJ1-1, the complete variable domain is EADIYQTPRYLVIGTGKKITLECSQTMGHDKMYWYQQDPGMELHLIHYSYGVNSTEKGDLSSESTVSRIRTEHFPLTLESARPSHTSQYLCASSGYRGSTEAFFGQGTRLTVV.

The chain carries TRBV10-3 and TRBJ2-5; TRBD2 aligns across 13 bases. The CDR3 extends over 14 amino acids. The germline V gene encodes CDR1 ENHRY and CDR2 SYGVKD. J lost 4 bases, V lost 8 bases, and 4 bases had no gene match. In DNA form, the CDR3 reads TGTGCCATCGGACTAGCGGGAGAAGGAGAGACCCAGTACTTC. Translated: CAIGLAGEGETQYF.

The CDR3 nucleotides are TGCGCCAGCAAGGTCCCCCGACAGGGATGTTCACAGCCCCAGCATTTT. This translates into CASKVPRQGCSQPQHF. The chain carries TRBV10-1 and TRBJ1-5, with 7 bases lining up with TRBD1. The V and J ends lost 7 bases and 7 bases, in that order; junction bases with no gene match: 16. The CDR3 runs 16 residues. Germline V gene lookup returns CDR1 WNHNN and CDR2 SYGVQD (reference sequence).

The chain couples TRBV6-4 to TRBJ1-3, with D possibly TRBD1 on 5 matching bases. Germline V gene lookup returns CDR1 MRHNA and CDR2 SNTAGT. The V gene lost 4 bases and the J gene lost 4 bases, with 14 bases spanning the gap. The CDR3 is 15 amino acids. Here the CDR3 reads CASSAGHEIGNTIYF. CDR3 coding DNA: TGTGCCAGCAGTGCTGGACATGAGATCGGAAACACCATATATTTT.

This rearrangement joins TRBV28 to TRBJ2-7; D gene unclear. CDR1 and CDR2 (germline): MDHEN, SYDVKM. This CDR3 region has 11 residues. Trimming took 4 bases from V and 9 from J, leaving 10 bases between them. Here the CDR3 reads CASSSAQAQYF. The DNA of the CDR3 is TGTGCCAGCAGTTCCGCGCAGGCGCAGTACTTC.

The chain combines TRBV15 with TRBJ1-3; unclear D gene. V was clipped by 1 base and J by 4 bases, with 14 bases between them. Germline V CDR1 and CDR2: LNHNV, YYDKDF (reference sequence). This CDR3 comprises 16 residues. The CDR3 region has the DNA TGTGCCACCAGCAGAGTGGCGGCGAGCTTCGGAAACACCATATATTTT. Its protein product is CATSRVAASFGNTIYF.

The rearrangement links TRBV19 to TRBJ1-2; D gene uncertain. The germline V gene has CDR1 LNHDA and CDR2 SQIVND (reference sequence). This CDR3 is 15 amino acids long. V was clipped by 6 bases and J by 2 bases, with 16 bases between them. The CDR3 DNA reads as TGTGCCAGTAGGAAGGACTGGGGAATAAACTATGGCTACACCTTC. It translates to CASRKDWGINYGYTF.

The chain combines TRBV11-3 with TRBJ2-1, with D unclear. Trimming removed 0 bases at V and 2 bases at J, with 11 bases between. This CDR3 spans 16 amino acids. The germline CDR1 and CDR2 sequences are SGHNT and YENEEA. CDR3 in amino acids: CASSLDFGAPYNEQFF. The CDR3 coding sequence is TGTGCCAGCAGCTTAGATTTTGGAGCCCCCTACAATGAGCAGTTCTTC.

This sequence joins TRBV30 and TRBJ1-5, with 12 bases aligning to TRBD1. The V gene end was trimmed by 0 bases and the J gene end by 5 bases; junction bases not matched to a gene: 14. This CDR3 contains 19 residues. The germline gives CDR1 GTSNPN, CDR2 SVGIG (reference sequence). CDR3 sequence reads: CAWSVRGLGTGGKYQPQHF. CDR3 sequence (DNA): TGTGCCTGGAGTGTAAGGGGGTTGGGGACAGGGGGCAAATATCAGCCCCAGCATTTT.